This entry features one T cell receptor beta chain sequence. Sequencing used immunoSEQ multiplex PCR; TCRdb keeps in-frame clones, though not all of them. The repertoire includes more than 95,000 clones, 90% to 95% of them detected once, and 8% sits in the top ten. The data derive from a study of control samples from healthy donors and cancer patients. This sequence was found in a man aged 18 to 30 in good health. Sequencing used blood.

The CDR3 spells CAWSGAVPNSPLHF. Written as DNA, the CDR3 is TGTGCCTGGAGTGGGGCAGTACCTAATTCACCCCTCCACTTT. V usage is TRBV30 and J usage is TRBJ1-6; the D is unclear. Germline loops: CDR1 GTSNPN, CDR2 SVGIG (reference sequence). CDR3 length: 14 residues. With 1 base removed from V and 6 bases from J, the gap between germline ends came to 10 bases.